The present entry profiles one T cell receptor (beta chain) with its context. Original processing methods: Amplified reference gene primers provided the basis for estimating nucleated cell counts. TCRdb's copy holds only in-frame clones and misses some; the assay was immunoSEQ multiplex PCR. The DNA was the basis for D and trimming; V, J and clone size are from that table. This sample carries roughly 79,000 clones, more than 70% of them seen once, and the ten largest clones take less than 6%. These data originate in a study of blood T cell repertoires in COVID-19. Overall study context: PBMCs, B-cell-depleted T cells, or T cells were the source of the cDNA or gDNA that made up the material.

Germline CDR1 SGHAT, CDR2 FQNNGV. The ends lost 5 bases at V and 3 bases at J; junction bases unmatched: 5. The CDR3 is made up of 14 amino acids. The sample was peripheral blood. V is TRBV11-2 and J is TRBJ2-7, with 9 bases lining up with TRBD1. The TCR was taken from a man in his 60s with active or convalescent COVID-19. CDR3 sequence: CASSPTGGHYEQYF. CDR3 nucleotide sequence: TGTGCCAGCAGCCCGACAGGGGGGCACTACGAGCAGTACTTC. The full variable domain, its missing parts supplied by reference TRBV11-2 and TRBJ2-7, is EAGVAQSPRYKIIEKRQSVAFWCNPISGHATLYWYQQILGQGPKLLIQFQNNGVVDDSQLPKDRFSAERLKGVDSTLKIQPAKLEDSAVYLCASSPTGGHYEQYFGPGTRLTVT.